The sequence of this T cell receptor (beta chain) was determined in a study of PD-L1 blockade in urothelial cancer. Overall study: Blood samples contained a median about 150,000 T cells.

CDR1 is MNHNY and CDR2 is SVGAGI in the germline V gene (reference sequence). Trimming cost V 6 bases and J 3 bases; bases outside gene matches: 6. The CDR3 has 15 amino acids. Stated time point: peripheral blood 6 weeks after treatment start. The study collected 1 to 8 samples per patient, pretreatment and on-treatment. Profiled with immunoSEQ multiplex PCR; TCRdb holds only in-frame clones, not every one. This sample yields about 120,000 clones, of which more than 85% are seen a single time; around 1.7% belongs to the top ten. This receptor was identified in a man between 60 and 75 years old with urothelial cancer. The chain has TRBV6-6 and TRBJ2-7; 12 positions match TRBD1. This sample comprised PBMCs, obtained around atezolizumab (anti-PD-L1) treatment. The CDR3 reads CASRSGTGGGYEQYF. CDR3 DNA: TGTGCCAGCAGATCGGGGACAGGGGGCGGCTACGAGCAGTACTTC.